The 20 T cell receptor beta chains in this list originate from one sample, sequenced in a study of spatial heterogeneity in lung cancer. Time point in this sample: sample taken at primary tumor resection. Whole RNA from tumor, nontumor lung or frozen PBMC was sequenced unsorted. Via MiXCR, TCRdb re-called the 5' RACE reads, giving one row per CDR3 protein. The data show roughly 54,000 distinct CDR3 sequences, with around 7.6% seen just once and about 12% held by the top ten. The sequencing used PBMCs, collected at surgery. Receptors originate from a female donor with early-stage non-small cell lung cancer.

This clonotype was seen at least ten times. The rearrangement uses TRBV2 and TRBJ2-7, with D maybe TRBD2 (6 bases). Per germline, CDR1 SNHLY and CDR2 FYNNEI. Deletions cut 4 bases from V and 2 bases from J, with 15 bases between. The CDR3 is made up of 15 amino acids. The CDR3 reads CASSGSSGDAYEQYF. The CDR3 DNA follows: TGTGCCAGCAGTGGAAGTAGCGGCGATGCCTACGAGCAGTACTTC. Together with reference TRBV2 and TRBJ2-7, the CDR3 gives the full variable domain: EPEVTQTPSHQVTQMGQEVILRCVPISNHLYFYWYRQILGQKVEFLVSFYNNEISEKSEIFDDQFSVERPDGSNFTLKIRSTKLEDSAMYFCASSGSSGDAYEQYFGPGTRLTVT.

This clonotype has just a few counts. At one end the junction does not follow the germline gene, possibly because of a read error. The chain carries TRBV7-9 and TRBJ1-2; weak D call: TRBD1 (6 bases). Germline V gene sequence: CDR1 SEHNR, CDR2 FQNEAQ (reference sequence). The CDR3 contains 12 residues. The CDR3 nucleotides are TGTGCCAGCGGTCGGGGGCATGATGGCGACACCTTC. It encodes CASGRGHDGDTF.

The chain couples TRBV7-9 to TRBJ2-5, with unresolved D. Trimming removed 5 bases at V and 0 bases at J, with 16 bases between. There are 16 residues in the CDR3. Germline CDR1 reads SEHNR; CDR2 reads FQNEAQ (reference sequence). The CDR3 region is CASSPTWWGNQETQYF. The CDR3 DNA is TGTGCCAGCAGCCCGACGTGGTGGGGAAACCAAGAGACCCAGTACTTC.

This chain joins TRBV7-2 and TRBJ2-5; unclear D gene. The CDR3 sequence is 12 residues long. Between the trimmed V and J ends, which lost 1 base and 5 bases, there was a span of 5 bases. Germline assignment: CDR1 SGHTA and CDR2 FQGNSA. In nucleotides, the CDR3 is TGTGCCAGCAGCTTAGTTGGGGAGACCCAGTACTTC. Its translation is CASSLVGETQYF.

This clonotype was detected a few times. The chain links TRBV7-8 to TRBJ1-3; D is perhaps TRBD1 (5 bases). Germline loops: CDR1 SGHVS, CDR2 FQNEAQ. This CDR3 contains 15 residues. V dropped 3 bases and J dropped 2 bases, with 11 bases sitting between them. The CDR3 spells CASSFGTAPGNTIYF. The CDR3 DNA reads TGTGCCAGCAGCTTTGGGACGGCGCCTGGAAACACCATATATTTT.

This clonotype was detected only a few times. J is TRBJ2-3 and V is TRBV4-3, with D hard to call. This CDR3 spans 16 amino acids. V was pared by 0 bases and J by 0 bases, with 10 bases between. Germline loops: CDR1 LGHNA, CDR2 YSLEER. This chain's CDR3 is CASSQDWRSSTDTQYF. CDR3 in DNA: TGCGCCAGCAGCCAAGATTGGCGCTCTAGCACAGATACGCAGTATTTT.

This clonotype was counted at least ten times. V usage is TRBV6-2 or TRBV6-3 and J usage is TRBJ2-6; a possible D gene is TRBD2 (5 bases). The germline CDR1 and CDR2 sequences are MNHEY and SVGEGT. V was trimmed by 6 bases and J by 4 bases, leaving 19 bases between them. This CDR3 has 17 residues. CDR3 residues: CASSGRLRSGGANVLTF. CDR3 sequence (DNA): TGTGCCAGCAGCGGACGGCTCAGGTCGGGGGGGGCCAACGTCCTGACTTTC.

This clonotype was picked up many times. This sequence joins TRBV7-7 and TRBJ2-1, with a possible D match to TRBD2 (7 bases). The germline CDR1 and CDR2 sequences are SSHAT and FNYEAQ (reference sequence). This CDR3 contains 14 residues. V was shortened by 5 bases and J by 2 bases, with 10 bases between the two germline ends. The DNA of the CDR3 is TGTGCCAGCAGCAACGGGGGGCCCTACAATGAGCAGTTCTTC. Its translation is CASSNGGPYNEQFF.

The gene calls are TRBV6-6 and TRBJ2-1; TRBD1 is a possible D gene (6 bases). Per the germline V gene, CDR1 is MNHNY and CDR2 is SVGAGI (reference sequence). The germline V and J ends were trimmed by 5 bases and 3 bases, with 20 bases remaining between them. The length of the CDR3 is 17 residues. Here the CDR3 reads CASSDPQGVLNYNEQFF. The CDR3, as DNA: TGTGCCAGCAGTGACCCACAGGGTGTACTAAACTACAATGAGCAGTTCTTC.

This clonotype was seen at least ten times. This chain connects TRBV20-1 to TRBJ2-1; TRBD1 might be the D (5 bases). This CDR3 has 13 amino acids. Germline V CDR1 and CDR2: DFQATT, SNEGSKA (reference sequence). Trimming shortened V by 5 bases and J by 5 bases, and 13 bases separated the two germline ends. The CDR3 loop reads CSAYRQLNNEQFF. The CDR3 DNA reads TGCAGTGCTTACCGACAGCTAAACAATGAGCAGTTCTTC.

This clonotype has at least ten counts. In DNA form, the CDR3 reads TGTGCCAGCAGTTTAATCACAGGGGTAGAGACCCAGTACTTC. Protein product: CASSLITGVETQYF. The J gene is TRBJ2-5, the V gene TRBV12-3 or TRBV12-4; 7 bases line up with TRBD1. The CDR3 sequence is 14 residues long. Trimming removed 2 bases from V and 4 bases from J; junction bases left unmatched: 4.

The chain recombines TRBV27 with TRBJ2-7, with D hard to call. The CDR3 is made up of 10 amino acids. Germline V lookup: CDR1 MNHEY, CDR2 SMNVEV (reference sequence). Trimming pared 5 bases from V and 7 bases from J, leaving 6 bases between. Written as DNA, the CDR3 is TGTGCCAGCAGTCCCCCAGAGCAGTACTTC. Translation: CASSPPEQYF.

This rearrangement joins TRBV20-1 to TRBJ2-2, with 8 bases aligning to TRBD2. The CDR3 contains 15 residues. Germline V gives CDR1 DFQATT, CDR2 SNEGSKA (reference sequence). Trimming cost V 4 bases and J 6 bases; bases outside gene matches: 10. This CDR3 reads CSATGRPGGPGELFF. CDR3 bases: TGCAGTGCTACCGGCCGGCCGGGGGGGCCCGGGGAGCTGTTTTTT.

This clonotype was found many times. The rearrangement uses TRBV7-2 and TRBJ2-4; D is undetermined. The CDR3 covers 16 residues. V was shortened by 1 base and J by 0 bases, with 10 bases between the two germline ends. The V gene's germline CDR1 is SGHTA and CDR2 FQGNSA. The CDR3 reads CASSLGQVLAKNIQYF. As DNA, the CDR3 is TGTGCCAGCAGCTTAGGGCAAGTACTAGCCAAAAACATTCAGTACTTC.

This clonotype was counted many times. The chain combines TRBV11-2 with TRBJ2-1; possible D gene TRBD2, 6 bases. V was trimmed by 1 base and J by 9 bases, leaving 10 bases between them. CDR1 is SGHAT and CDR2 is FQNNGV in the germline V gene. The CDR3 extends over 13 amino acids. DNA for the CDR3: TGTGCCAGCAGCTTAGTGGGGGGATCTGAGCAGTTCTTC. It codes for CASSLVGGSEQFF.

This clonotype was found many times. V usage is TRBV28 and J usage is TRBJ1-1; TRBD1 might be the D (5 bases). The CDR3 is 14 amino acids. The V end lost 6 bases, the J end lost 0 bases, and 11 bases lay between the germline ends. From germline, CDR1 is MDHEN and CDR2 SYDVKM. CDR3 nucleotide sequence: TGTGCCAGCAGAGACAGTTTGGTGAACACTGAAGCTTTCTTT. Amino acid sequence: CASRDSLVNTEAFF.

This clonotype was seen repeatedly, ten times or more. The chain recombines TRBV11-2 with TRBJ2-7; a possible D gene is TRBD2 (5 bases). The CDR3 is 12 residues long. CDR1 is SGHAT, CDR2 FQNNGV, per germline. V dropped 8 bases and J dropped 4 bases, with 12 bases sitting between them. CDR3 in amino acids: CASSERTYEQYF. CDR3 sequence (DNA): TGTGCCAGCTCGGAGAGGACTTACGAGCAGTACTTC.

The V call is TRBV4-3, the J call TRBJ1-4; D possibly corresponds to TRBD1 (5 bases). Deletions cut 4 bases from V and 8 bases from J, with 23 bases between. Germline loops: CDR1 LGHNA, CDR2 YSLEER. The length of the CDR3 is 17 residues. The CDR3 here is CASSPLRGNQDGEKLFF. The CDR3 region has the DNA TGCGCCAGCAGCCCCCTCCGGGGCAACCAGGACGGAGAAAAACTGTTTTTT.

This clonotype appeared many times. This rearrangement joins TRBV12-3 or TRBV12-4 to TRBJ1-2, with D hard to call. The CDR3 spans 13 residues. With 5 bases removed from V and 6 bases from J, the gap between germline ends came to 13 bases. This CDR3 reads CASSPRSWDGYTF. DNA for the CDR3: TGTGCCAGCAGTCCCCGCTCCTGGGATGGCTACACCTTC.

This clonotype turned up a few times. J is TRBJ2-7 and V is TRBV7-8; no clear D gene. V gave up 0 bases and J gave up 0 bases, with 6 bases separating them. This CDR3 has 14 residues. Per germline, CDR1 SGHVS and CDR2 FQNEAQ. CDR3 sequence (DNA): TGTGCCAGCAGCTTAGCTGGGTACTCCTACGAGCAGTACTTC. Encoded protein: CASSLAGYSYEQYF.